This TCR beta chain appears in the sequencing data of a study of CD8+ T cells in alopecia areata. Study-level results: Scalp and blood samples kept many expanded lesional clones throughout tofacitinib. The study found tofacitinib significantly decreased scalp clonality and expanded CD8+ clones among the top 100.

Treatment indicated: oral pan-JAK inhibitor, 5-10 mg twice daily. Alopecia areata patients gave lesional scalp punch biopsies and peripheral blood samples. Sorting from PBMCs produced CD4+ and CD8+ T cells. The CDR3 contains 16 residues. Germline CDR1 MGHRA, CDR2 YSYEKL. Trimming removed 3 bases from V and 5 bases from J; junction bases left unmatched: 3. This clone was seen more than once but under ten times. As yet, its antigen is unknown. Following RNA extraction, reverse transcription yielded cDNA that acted as the sequencing template. Here immunoSEQ multiplex PCR was the method, and the copy in TCRdb shows in-frame clones only, minus some. This sample carries about 76,000 clones, 66% of them seen once, and the ten largest clones take less than 25%.

Sequenced material: CD8+ T cells sorted from blood, taken at week 24, from a patient treated with tofacitinib. This receptor was taken from a human donor with alopecia areata. The rearrangement uses TRBV4-1 and TRBJ2-5; TRBD2 matches at 16 bases. The CDR3 bases are TGCGCCAGCAGCCATGGGACTAGCGGGGGGGCGGAGACCCAGTACTTC. Translated: CASSHGTSGGAETQYF.